The 15 T cell receptor beta chains reported below all come from one sample, sequenced in a study of molecular identifiers for immune sequencing clone quantification. TCRdb independently ran MiXCR on the PCR reads; one entry per CDR3 protein. In the table there are around 470,000 distinct CDR3 sequences, around 25% of which are singletons. What was sequenced was naive CD8+ T cells from blood, with Jurkat cell RNA spiked in. As to subset: FACS-sorted CD8+CD4-CCR7+CD45RA+ naive T cells. Receptor source: a human donor in good health. Some libraries in this study had Jurkat cell RNA spiked in.

In its sample, this clonotype was seen many times. This chain links TRBV27 with TRBJ1-4; tentative D call: TRBD1 (6 bases). Germline CDR1 is MNHEY and CDR2 is SMNVEV (reference sequence). V was trimmed by 4 bases and J by 8 bases, leaving 14 bases between them. The CDR3 contains 14 residues. For the CDR3, the DNA is TGTGCCAGCAGTTCAAACACAGGGTACGAAAAACTGTTTTTT. As protein: CASSSNTGYEKLFF. The full variable domain, its missing parts supplied by reference TRBV27 and TRBJ1-4, is EAQVTQNPRYLITVTGKKLTVTCSQNMNHEYMSWYRQDPGLGLRQIYYSMNVEVTDKGDVPEGYKVSRKEKRNFPLILESPSPNQTSLYFCASSSNTGYEKLFFGSGTQLSVL.

The chain couples TRBV12-5 to TRBJ2-1, with 9 positions matching TRBD2. The germline gives CDR1 LGHNT, CDR2 FRNRAP. This CDR3 is built from 17 residues. J was trimmed by 7 bases and V by 5 bases; bases with no gene match: 15. The CDR3 coding sequence is TGTGCTAGTGGTCCCTCCTCTCTAGCGGGGCTGAGGAATGAGCAGTTCTTC. It codes for CASGPSSLAGLRNEQFF.

This clonotype has only a few counts. The chain couples TRBV7-9 to TRBJ1-1; D gene unclear. From germline, CDR1 is SEHNR and CDR2 FQNEAQ (reference sequence). The V end lost 5 bases, the J end lost 5 bases, and 15 bases lay between the germline ends. This CDR3 region has 14 residues. The CDR3 sequence: CASSPREGGTEAFF. CDR3 nucleotide sequence: TGTGCCAGCAGCCCCCGGGAGGGAGGGACTGAAGCTTTCTTT.

This clonotype was detected many times. The rearrangement uses TRBV5-1 and TRBJ2-7; 10 bases agree with TRBD2. The CDR3 contains 15 residues. The V gene end was trimmed by 4 bases and the J gene end by 5 bases; junction bases not matched to a gene: 9. Germline CDR1 SGHRS, CDR2 YFSETQ. The CDR3 spells CASSPSGRLVDEQYF. CDR3 coding DNA: TGCGCCAGCAGCCCTAGCGGGAGACTTGTCGACGAGCAGTACTTC.

The chain combines TRBV6-2 or TRBV6-3 with TRBJ1-5; no definite D call. The germline gives CDR1 MNHEY, CDR2 SVGEGT. Deletions cut 7 bases from V and 0 bases from J, with 7 bases between. The CDR3 loop spans 13 amino acids. The CDR3 DNA sequence: TGTGCCAGCAAAGGCTATAGCAATCAGCCCCAGCATTTT. Translating gives CASKGYSNQPQHF.

This rearrangement joins TRBV24-1 to TRBJ2-3; possible D gene TRBD1, 6 bases. Germline assignment: CDR1 KGHDR and CDR2 SFDVKD. The CDR3 is 14 amino acids. V was trimmed by 5 bases and J by 2 bases, leaving 10 bases between them. The CDR3 protein is CATSATGYTDTQYF. Here the CDR3 DNA reads TGTGCCACCAGTGCGACAGGATACACAGATACGCAGTATTTT.

This clonotype was counted ten times or more. The gene calls are TRBV29-1 and TRBJ2-7, with 8 bases aligning to TRBD1. The CDR3 is made up of 13 amino acids. In germline, CDR1 is SQVTM, CDR2 ANQGSEA. V gave up 1 base and J gave up 2 bases; unmatched junction bases: 1. The CDR3 region has the DNA TGCAGCGTTGAAGGACAGGGGCCCTACGAGCAGTACTTC. It yields the protein CSVEGQGPYEQYF.

The V gene is TRBV5-6, the J gene TRBJ1-2; D might be TRBD1 (5 bases). CDR1 and CDR2 from the germline V gene are SGHDT and YYEEEE. V gave up 0 bases and J gave up 2 bases, with 14 bases separating them. The CDR3 spans 16 residues. The CDR3 bases are TGTGCCAGCAGCTTGGCCGGCGCGGGGCCCAACTATGGCTACACCTTC. As protein: CASSLAGAGPNYGYTF.

This clonotype was found many times. The CDR3 nucleotides read TGCAGCGTTGAGAGCGGGGAGTCCTACGAGCAGTACTTC. Translation: CSVESGESYEQYF. V and J are TRBV29-1 and TRBJ2-7; 7 bases agree with TRBD2. The CDR3 has 13 residues. After removal of 3 bases from V and 1 base from J, the junction contained 3 bases not matched to a gene. Germline-derived CDR1 and CDR2 are SQVTM and ANQGSEA.

Note on this clonotype: The junction does not match germline at one end; this may be a read error. This chain connects TRBV5-1 to TRBJ1-5; D perhaps matches TRBD1 (5 bases). This CDR3 spans 15 amino acids. Looked up from germline, CDR1 is SGHRS and CDR2 is YFSETQ. The chain's CDR3 is CASTRDDYSNQPPHF. CDR3 coding DNA: TGCGCCAGCACCAGGGACGATTATAGCAATCAGCCCCCGCATTTT.

In this sample, this clonotype turned up many times. V is TRBV6-5 and J is TRBJ2-5; TRBD2 matches 11 bases. V trimming: 5 bases; J trimming: 1 base; junction bases outside the gene matches: 3. Germline V CDR1 and CDR2: MNHEY, SVGAGI. The CDR3 covers 15 residues. CDR3 loop: CASSLAGGPQETQYF. CDR3 in DNA: TGTGCCAGCAGTCTAGCGGGGGGTCCCCAAGAGACCCAGTACTTC.

This clonotype was counted a few times. The gene calls are TRBV5-5 and TRBJ1-2, with D unclear. Germline loops: CDR1 SGHKS, CDR2 YYEKEE (reference sequence). The germline V and J ends were trimmed by 4 bases and 0 bases, with 16 bases remaining between them. This CDR3 contains 16 residues. CDR3 coding DNA: TGTGCCAGCAGCCGGACCGTAGCCGTAGCTAACTATGGCTACACCTTC. It specifies CASSRTVAVANYGYTF.

In regard to this clonotype: A much larger clone is a single base away; this may be a read error. This chain links TRBV25-1 with TRBJ2-1; D tentatively reads TRBD1 or TRBD2 (5 bases each). This CDR3 comprises 15 residues. Germline V gene lookup returns CDR1 MGHDK and CDR2 SYGVNS. CDR3 nucleotide sequence: TGTGTCAGCAGTGAATTTGGGGGCTCCTACAATGAGCAGTTCTTC. Its protein product is CVSSEFGGSYNEQFF.

This clonotype was seen a handful of times. The chain has TRBV9 and TRBJ2-3, with 9 nucleotides matching TRBD2. The J segment lost 0 bases and the V segment lost 0 bases, leaving 2 bases of the junction unmatched. Germline V lookup: CDR1 SGDLS, CDR2 YYNGEE. CDR3 length: 16 residues. The CDR3 bases are TGTGCCAGCAGCGTAGCTAGCGGGGAAAGCACAGATACGCAGTATTTT. Residues: CASSVASGESTDTQYF.

On this clonotype: Since a much larger clone is just one base distant, this may be a read error. The V gene is TRBV6-5, the J gene TRBJ2-5; the D gene is possibly TRBD2 (5 bases). Looked up from germline, CDR1 is MNHEY and CDR2 is SVGAGI. The CDR3 contains 14 residues. The CDR3 reads CVSSYRTEQETQYF. The CDR3 DNA sequence: TGTGTCAGCAGTTACCGGACTGAGCAAGAGACCCAGTACTTC.